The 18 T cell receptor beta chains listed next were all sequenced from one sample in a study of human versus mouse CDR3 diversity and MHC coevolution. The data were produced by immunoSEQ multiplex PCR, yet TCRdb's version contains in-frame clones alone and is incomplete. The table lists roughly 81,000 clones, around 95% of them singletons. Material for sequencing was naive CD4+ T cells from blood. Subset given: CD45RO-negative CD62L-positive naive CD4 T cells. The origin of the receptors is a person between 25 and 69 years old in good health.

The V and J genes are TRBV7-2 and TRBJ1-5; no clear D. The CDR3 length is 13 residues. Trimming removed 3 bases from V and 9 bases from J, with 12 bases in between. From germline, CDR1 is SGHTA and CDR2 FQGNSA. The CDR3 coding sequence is TGTGCCAGCAGCTTTGAGCTCAAGAGGCCCCAGCATTTT. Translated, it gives CASSFELKRPQHF. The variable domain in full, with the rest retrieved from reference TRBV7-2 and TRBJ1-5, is GAGVSQSPSNKVTEKGKDVELRCDPISGHTALYWYRQSLGQGLEFLIYFQGNSAPDKSGLPSDRFSAERTGGSVSTLTIQRTQQEDSAVYLCASSFELKRPQHFGDGTRLSIL.

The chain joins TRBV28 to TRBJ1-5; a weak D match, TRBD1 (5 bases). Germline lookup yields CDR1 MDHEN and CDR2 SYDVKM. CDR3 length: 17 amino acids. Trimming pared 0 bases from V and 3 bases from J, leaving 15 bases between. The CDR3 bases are TGTGCCAGCAGTTTATGGTCCTCTGGGGGGATCAATCAGCCCCAGCATTTT. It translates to CASSLWSSGGINQPQHF.

CDR3 nucleotides: TGCAGCGTTGCCAGGGTGGACACTGAAGCTTTCTTT. This sequence encodes CSVARVDTEAFF. V is TRBV29-1 and J is TRBJ1-1; perhaps TRBD1 as D (5 bases). CDR1 SQVTM and CDR2 ANQGSEA come from the germline V gene. The CDR3 is 12 residues long. Trimming removed 4 bases at V and 3 bases at J, with 9 bases between.

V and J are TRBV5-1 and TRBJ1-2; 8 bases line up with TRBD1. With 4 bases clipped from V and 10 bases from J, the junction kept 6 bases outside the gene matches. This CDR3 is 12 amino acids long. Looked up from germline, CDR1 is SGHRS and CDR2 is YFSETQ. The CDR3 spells CASSTDREAYTF. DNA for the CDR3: TGCGCCAGCAGCACGGACAGGGAGGCCTACACCTTC.

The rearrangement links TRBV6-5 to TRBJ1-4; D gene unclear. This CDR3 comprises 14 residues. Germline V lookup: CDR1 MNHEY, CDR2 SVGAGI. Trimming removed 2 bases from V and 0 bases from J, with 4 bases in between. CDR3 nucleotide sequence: TGTGCCAGCAGTTACAGCGCAACTAATGAAAAACTGTTTTTT. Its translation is CASSYSATNEKLFF.

The DNA for the CDR3 is TGCGCCAGCAGCTTAGGACAACTTAGCTCCTACGAGCAGTACTTC. Its translation is CASSLGQLSSYEQYF. This chain links TRBV5-1 with TRBJ2-7, with D tentatively TRBD1 (5 bases). With 2 bases removed from V and 0 bases from J, the gap between germline ends came to 12 bases. Germline assignment: CDR1 SGHRS and CDR2 YFSETQ. The CDR3 is made up of 15 amino acids.

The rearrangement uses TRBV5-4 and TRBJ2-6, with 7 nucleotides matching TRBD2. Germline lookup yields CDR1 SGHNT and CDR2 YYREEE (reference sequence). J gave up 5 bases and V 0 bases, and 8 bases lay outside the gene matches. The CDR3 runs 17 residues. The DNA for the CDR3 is TGTGCCAGCAGCTTGGCACCGGGGAGGGTTCGGGCCAACGTCCTGACTTTC. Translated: CASSLAPGRVRANVLTF.

CDR3 protein: CASSPYYRGRGYGYTF. Here the CDR3 DNA reads TGTGCCAGCAGCCCGTACTACAGGGGACGGGGCTATGGCTACACCTTC. The chain carries TRBV7-2 and TRBJ1-2; 7 nucleotides agree with TRBD1. In germline, CDR1 is SGHTA, CDR2 FQGNSA. V lost 5 bases and J lost 4; bases outside the gene matches: 13. The CDR3 sequence is 16 residues long.

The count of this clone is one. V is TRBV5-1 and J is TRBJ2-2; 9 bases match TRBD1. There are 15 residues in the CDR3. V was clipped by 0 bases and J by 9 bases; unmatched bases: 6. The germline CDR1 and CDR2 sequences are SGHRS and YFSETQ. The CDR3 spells CASSLETGGERELFF. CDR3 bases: TGCGCCAGCAGCTTGGAGACAGGGGGTGAGAGGGAGCTGTTTTTT. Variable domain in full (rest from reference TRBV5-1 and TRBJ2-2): KAGVTQTPRYLIKTRGQQVTLSCSPISGHRSVSWYQQTPGQGLQFLFEYFSETQRNKGNFPGRFSGRQFSNSRSEMNVSTLELGDSALYLCASSLETGGERELFFGEGSRLTVL.

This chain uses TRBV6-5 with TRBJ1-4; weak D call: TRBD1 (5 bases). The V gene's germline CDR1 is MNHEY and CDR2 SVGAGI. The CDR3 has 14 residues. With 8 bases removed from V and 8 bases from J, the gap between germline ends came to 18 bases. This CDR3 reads CASGLTDTREKLFF. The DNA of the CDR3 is TGTGCCAGCGGCTTGACAGACACGAGGGAAAAACTGTTTTTT.

CDR3 in amino acids: CATSRDSLNTEAFF. The CDR3 DNA follows: TGTGCCACCAGCAGGGACAGCTTGAACACTGAAGCTTTCTTT. The chain is built from TRBV15 and TRBJ1-1, with D perhaps matching TRBD1 (6 bases). Germline loops: CDR1 LNHNV, CDR2 YYDKDF (reference sequence). The CDR3 has 14 residues. V lost 3 bases, J lost 0 bases, and 8 bases lay in between.

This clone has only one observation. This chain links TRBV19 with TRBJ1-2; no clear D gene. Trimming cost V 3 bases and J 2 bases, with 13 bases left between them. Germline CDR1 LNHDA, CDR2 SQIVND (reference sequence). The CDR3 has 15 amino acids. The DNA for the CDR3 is TGTGCCAGTAGTATGGGCAGCACCCTAAACTATGGCTACACCTTC. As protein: CASSMGSTLNYGYTF.

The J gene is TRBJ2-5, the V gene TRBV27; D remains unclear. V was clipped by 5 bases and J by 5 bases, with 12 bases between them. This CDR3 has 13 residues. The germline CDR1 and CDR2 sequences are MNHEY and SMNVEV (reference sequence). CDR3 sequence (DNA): TGTGCCAGCAGTCACCATCCTACGGAGACCCAGTACTTC. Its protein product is CASSHHPTETQYF.

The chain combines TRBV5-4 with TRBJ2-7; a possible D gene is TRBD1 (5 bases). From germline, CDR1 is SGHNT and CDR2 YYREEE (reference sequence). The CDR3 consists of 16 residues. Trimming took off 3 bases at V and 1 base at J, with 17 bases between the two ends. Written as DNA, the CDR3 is TGTGCCAGCAGCTCCCGTCAGGGTAAAATGTCCTACGAGCAGTACTTC. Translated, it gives CASSSRQGKMSYEQYF.

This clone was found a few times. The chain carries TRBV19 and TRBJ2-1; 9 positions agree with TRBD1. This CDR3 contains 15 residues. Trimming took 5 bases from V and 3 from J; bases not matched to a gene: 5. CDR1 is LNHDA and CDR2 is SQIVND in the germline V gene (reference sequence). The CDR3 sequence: CASSLDRGFYNEQFF. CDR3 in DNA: TGTGCCAGTAGTCTGGACAGGGGATTCTACAATGAGCAGTTCTTC.

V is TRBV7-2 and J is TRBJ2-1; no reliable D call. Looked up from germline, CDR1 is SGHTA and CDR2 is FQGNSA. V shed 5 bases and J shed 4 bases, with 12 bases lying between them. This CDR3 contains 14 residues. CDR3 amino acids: CASSTRQKYNEQFF. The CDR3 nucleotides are TGTGCCAGCAGCACCAGGCAGAAGTACAATGAGCAGTTCTTC.

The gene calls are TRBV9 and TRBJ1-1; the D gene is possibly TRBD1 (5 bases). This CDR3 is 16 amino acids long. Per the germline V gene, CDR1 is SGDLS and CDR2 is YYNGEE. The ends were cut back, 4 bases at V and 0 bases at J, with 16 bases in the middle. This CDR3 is CASSLSTGGLNTEAFF. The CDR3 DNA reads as TGTGCCAGCAGCTTAAGTACGGGGGGTCTGAACACTGAAGCTTTCTTT.

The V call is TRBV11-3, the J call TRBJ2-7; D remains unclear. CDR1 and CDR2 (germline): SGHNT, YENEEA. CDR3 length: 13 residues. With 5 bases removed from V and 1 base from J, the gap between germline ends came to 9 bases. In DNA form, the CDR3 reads TGTGCCAGCAGCCCCCGCGGTTCCTACGAGCAGTACTTC. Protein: CASSPRGSYEQYF.